The 6 T cell receptor beta chains below come from one sample, sequenced in a study of tumor-infiltrating lymphocytes in primary liver carcinoma. Unsorted bulk tissue (20-30 mg) underwent RNA and DNA co-extraction. Reverse transcription of 450 to 500 ng total RNA with a constant-region primer produced TCR beta cDNA. Library construction for TCR beta comprised three nested multiplex PCR rounds performed with slightly modified ARM-PCR. Both of the initial two PCR rounds ran for 10 cycles and employed TRBV1-TRBV30 forward primers alongside a C-beta reverse primer. TCRdb re-analysed the multiplex PCR reads in MiXCR, keeping a single row per CDR3 protein. The table records about 50,000 distinct CDR3 sequences, 60% to 80% of them present only once. Sample: liver tumor tissue from sampling region 5. The subset was: tumor region T5, tumor centre. Source of these receptors: a middle-aged man with primary liver carcinoma and hepatitis B virus infection.

A remark on this clonotype: Mismatch with germline at one junction end may stem from a read error. This rearrangement joins TRBV11-1 to TRBJ2-4; TRBD2 matches at 13 bases. The CDR3 sequence is 17 residues long. Germline V CDR1 and CDR2: SGHAT, FQDESV (reference sequence). The CDR3 DNA reads TGTGTCACCAGCTTCCCAGGGACTAGCGGGACCAAAAACATTCAGTACTTT. This sequence encodes CVTSFPGTSGTKNIQYF.

On this clonotype itself: Germline is not matched at one junction end, which may reflect a read error. The chain employs TRBV5-6 and TRBJ2-1; 10 bases are a match to TRBD2. Germline values: CDR1 SGHDT, CDR2 YYEEEE. The CDR3 contains 16 residues. The DNA of the CDR3 is TGTACCAGCAGCCCGTCTGGGAGCGGGAGGGACAACGAGCAGTTCTTC. It translates to CTSSPSGSGRDNEQFF.

In the case of this clonotype: One junction end does not reproduce the germline sequence, and a read error may be involved. The chain carries TRBV4-2 and TRBJ2-7; 11 bases fit TRBD2. The CDR3 is 15 residues long. Germline values: CDR1 LGHNA, CDR2 YNFKEQ. In DNA, the CDR3 is TGTGCCGGCAGCCAAGGTAGCGGGAGGGACAACGAGCAGTACTTC. Protein product: CAGSQGSGRDNEQYF.

With respect to this clonotype: The junction and the germline gene differ at one end; a read error may be behind it. The chain carries TRBV11-1 and TRBJ2-2; D might be TRBD2 (7 bases). Germline V gene lookup returns CDR1 SGHAT and CDR2 FQDESV (reference sequence). This CDR3 is built from 14 residues. The CDR3 region has the DNA TGTGCCAGCAACTTATGGGCAAACACCGGGGGGCTGATTTTT. Its translation is CASNLWANTGGLIF.

On this clonotype: The junction and the germline gene differ at one end; a read error may be behind it. The chain links TRBV5-1 to TRBJ1-1; D possibly corresponds to TRBD1 (6 bases). The CDR3 extends over 15 amino acids. Germline CDR1 reads SGHRS; CDR2 reads YFSETQ. CDR3 residues: CASTGGTLLNTEAFF. The DNA for the CDR3 is TGCGCCAGCACCGGAGGGACATTGTTGAACACTGAAGCCTTCTTT.

To note about this clonotype: Germline and junction disagree at one end, which may indicate a read error. The chain employs TRBV5-5 and TRBJ1-1; D possibly corresponds to TRBD1 (6 bases). Germline lookup yields CDR1 SGHKS and CDR2 YYEKEE (reference sequence). The CDR3 has 14 residues. The CDR3 DNA reads TGTGCCAGCAGCTTGTATTACAGGGAGGCTGAAGCTTTATTT. This gives the protein CASSLYYREAEALF.